The T cell receptor (beta chain) described here comes from a study of blood T cell repertoires in COVID-19. For the study at large: The origin of the acute and convalescent COVID-19 samples was the United States, Italy and Spain. Sample material is recorded as cDNA or gDNA derived from T cells, B-cell-depleted T cells, or PBMCs.

In the authors' workflow: Reference gene primer amplification in the assay estimated nucleated cell counts. The assay was immunoSEQ multiplex PCR, and TCRdb's table has in-frame clones only and misses some. V and J calls and clone size come straight from that table; D and trimming were deduced from the DNA. The data show about 270,000 clones, approximately 86% seen once. V lost 4 bases to trimming and J lost 3 bases, with 16 bases between them. CDR1 and CDR2 (germline): SGHRS, YFSETQ. CDR3 length equals 15 residues. The sequencing input was peripheral blood. The chain recombines TRBV5-1 with TRBJ1-1, with a tentative D call TRBD1 (6 bases). The TCR sequence derives from a woman between 18 and 29 years old with acute or convalescent COVID-19. In DNA, the CDR3 is TGCGCCAGCAGCCACCCGGGTCAGGGGTACACTGAAGCTTTCTTT. Amino acid sequence: CASSHPGQGYTEAFF. The whole variable domain, filled in from reference TRBV5-1 and TRBJ1-1, reads KAGVTQTPRYLIKTRGQQVTLSCSPISGHRSVSWYQQTPGQGLQFLFEYFSETQRNKGNFPGRFSGRQFSNSRSEMNVSTLELGDSALYLCASSHPGQGYTEAFFGQGTRLTVV.